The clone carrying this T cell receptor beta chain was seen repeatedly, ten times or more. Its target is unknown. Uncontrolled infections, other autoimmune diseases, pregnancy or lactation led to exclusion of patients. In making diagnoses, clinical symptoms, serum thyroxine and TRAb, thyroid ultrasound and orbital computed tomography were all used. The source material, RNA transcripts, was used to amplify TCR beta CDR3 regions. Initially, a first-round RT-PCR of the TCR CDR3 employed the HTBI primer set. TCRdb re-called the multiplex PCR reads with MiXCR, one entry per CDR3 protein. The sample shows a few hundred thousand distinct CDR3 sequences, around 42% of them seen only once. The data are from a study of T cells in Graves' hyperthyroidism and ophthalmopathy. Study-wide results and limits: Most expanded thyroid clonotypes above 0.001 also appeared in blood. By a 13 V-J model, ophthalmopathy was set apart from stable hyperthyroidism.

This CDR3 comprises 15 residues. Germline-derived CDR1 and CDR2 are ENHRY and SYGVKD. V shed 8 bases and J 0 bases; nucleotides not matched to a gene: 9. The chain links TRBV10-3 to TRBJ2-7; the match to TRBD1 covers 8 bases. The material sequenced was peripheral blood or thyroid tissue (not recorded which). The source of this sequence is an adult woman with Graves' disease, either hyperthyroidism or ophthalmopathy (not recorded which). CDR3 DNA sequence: TGTGCCATCGGACCAGGGGGCGAGGGCTCCTACGAGCAGTACTTC. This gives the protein CAIGPGGEGSYEQYF.